Listed here is a single T cell receptor beta chain. This receptor's antigen is unknown. No base quality values were provided; no much bigger clone lies one nucleotide off. The data belong to a study of T cell responses to AZD1222 COVID-19 vaccine (dated by TCRdb to about 2021). At the level of the whole study: AZD1222 recipients with second doses at about 4 weeks or about 12 weeks were pooled, because spike-specific TCR depth and breadth did not differ between schedules. TCR sequencing covered fewer than 250 trial participants: 207 given two doses of AZD1222 and around 26 given two doses of MenACWY control vaccine. Trial participants were enrolled by age into 18-55, 56-69 and 70-plus year subgroups, with about 150, 27 and 61 TCR-sequenced participants respectively. Beyond this particular receptor, the publication reports: Participants were mostly white British, with more females than males. The authors suggested clonal diversity may have been underestimated. Because no samples from the day 14 peak response were available, repertoires could be characterized only after the peak T cell response. After two AZD1222 doses, spike-specific TCR breadth and depth were significantly higher than at day 0 and than in MenACWY recipients. Conclusions about previously exposed vaccinees are limited, since just 5 to 7 AZD1222 recipients were seropositive for SARS-CoV-2 at baseline. Nearly half of unique spike-specific TCRs reportedly recognized epitopes outside regions mutated in the B.1.351 and B.1.1.7 variants. The whole spike protein was spanned by vaccine-associated CD4 TCRs, and dominant responses were seen in regions 160-218 and 743-854. The 56-69-year group was small, and its depth increase did not reach significance, likely because of low power.

Per the publication, the time point label means: baseline before first vaccination. The vaccinee samples were drawn from two UK trials, COV001 and COV002, one of which was a single-blind randomized controlled phase 2/3 trial testing AZD1222 (ChAdOx1 nCoV-19) in healthy adults. Trial participant PBMC samples were collected at day 0 and day 28 after the second dose for TCRbeta chain sequencing. CDR1 and CDR2, per the germline V gene, are MNHEY and SVGAGI. V gives up 7 bases and J gives up 1 base, and the segment between their germline ends measures 10 bases. The CDR3, cysteine through phenylalanine, is 13 amino acids long. The only DNA kept is the CDR3, 39 bases in frame from the first base. The CDR3 regions of human TCRbeta chains were subjected to immunosequencing. In the paper's pipeline: TCRs in the repertoires were matched against a reference library of SARS-CoV-2-specific TCRs that had been generated with the MIRA antigen-specificity platform. Breadth was defined as the fraction of unique TCRs that were SARS-CoV-2-associated. Depth was defined as the fraction of total T cells that were SARS-CoV-2-associated. Using the MIRA data, each spike-specific TCR was mapped to the spike region that the TCR reacts to and placed in a CD4 or CD8 class. Log10-transformed breadth and depth values were compared by one-way ANOVA with Sidak's multiple comparisons tests. Held by TCRdb, this immuneACCESS table contains in-frame sequences only and omits some clones. Under half of the omission traces to an unresolved V gene where checked; the cause of the rest is unknown. V and J calls and clone size follow that table, whereas D and trimming were derived from the DNA. A total of roughly 150,000 clones appear in this sample, 75% to 95% of them only once. The ten largest clones add up to approximately 2% of the sample.

The chain is assembled from TRBV6-5 and TRBJ1-1; there is no confident call for the D gene. Material: peripheral blood, obtained on day 0 of AZD1222 vaccination. The origin of this receptor is an adult in good health. The CDR3 reads CASTMTGNTEAFF. The DNA sequence is as follows: TGTGCCAGCACCATGACGGGGAACACTGAAGCTTTCTTT.